One and the same sample provided the 5 T cell receptor beta chains below, sequenced in a study of CD8+ T cells in alopecia areata. Following extraction, RNA underwent reverse transcription to cDNA, which served as the sequencing template. The table came from immunoSEQ multiplex PCR; TCRdb's copy has only in-frame clones and leaves some out. The top ten hold more than 0.7% of the sample, which has about 150,000 clones, about three fifths seen once. Treatment described: oral pan-JAK inhibitor, 5-10 mg twice daily. The sequencing here drew on CD4+ T cells sorted from blood, taken at week 4, from a patient treated with tofacitinib. The source of these receptors is a human donor with alopecia areata.

This clone was observed once. The chain employs TRBV29-1 and TRBJ2-1, with 15 bases lining up with TRBD2. CDR3 size: 14 residues. Germline V gene sequence: CDR1 SQVTM, CDR2 ANQGSEA. Unmatched junction bases numbered 5, after V lost 7 bases and J lost 7 bases. The CDR3: CSARGLAGGNEQFF. The CDR3 DNA reads as TGCAGCGCCCGGGGACTAGCGGGGGGTAATGAGCAGTTCTTC.

This clone was picked up a small number of times. V and J are TRBV18 and TRBJ2-7; no firm D call. The germline CDR1 and CDR2 sequences are KGHSH and LQKENI. The V end lost 0 bases, the J end lost 3 bases, and 9 bases lay between the germline ends. The length of the CDR3 is 14 residues. Here the CDR3 reads CASSPPSQHYEQYF. CDR3 in DNA: TGTGCCAGCTCACCACCGAGTCAGCACTACGAGCAGTACTTC.

The chain has TRBV29-1 and TRBJ1-2; 9 nucleotides align to TRBD1. There are 12 residues in the CDR3. From germline, CDR1 is SQVTM and CDR2 ANQGSEA. Trimming took 4 bases from V and 8 from J; bases not matched to a gene: 5. The CDR3 loop is CSVAGQGKGYTF. In DNA, the CDR3 is TGCAGCGTTGCGGGACAGGGTAAAGGCTACACCTTC.

The rearrangement joins TRBV29-1 to TRBJ2-5; TRBD1 is a possible D gene (6 bases). V lost 3 bases and J 2 bases, leaving 10 bases between the germline ends. Germline V gives CDR1 SQVTM, CDR2 ANQGSEA. The CDR3 has 13 residues. As DNA, the CDR3 is TGCAGCGTTGAGAGGACAGCTCAAGAGACCCAGTACTTC. Its protein product is CSVERTAQETQYF.

This clone was detected a few times. V and J are TRBV30 and TRBJ2-1; D remains unclear. From germline, CDR1 is GTSNPN and CDR2 SVGIG (reference sequence). CDR3 length equals 13 residues. V lost 2 bases to trimming and J lost 9 bases, with 14 bases between them. CDR3 DNA sequence: TGTGCCTGGAGTCGCGTAAGCCGGAGTGAGCAGTTCTTC. This codes for CAWSRVSRSEQFF.